Listed below are T cell receptor beta chains from one sample, sequenced in a study of blood T cell repertoires in COVID-19. Only in-frame clones appear in the TCRdb table, and some are missing; sequencing was by immunoSEQ multiplex PCR. The sample lists some 41,000 clones, about nine tenths occurring once. Sequenced material: peripheral blood. All receptors come from a woman older than 75 with active COVID-19. CDR3s include the opening cysteine and the closing phenylalanine or tryptophan. A D gene is named only where the DNA matches it firmly. Some rows mark clone size as missing; the rest say once, few, many or name a class of expanded clone.

clone size,D gene,V gene,J gene,CDR3 DNA,CDR3 protein
NA,NA,TRBV5-4,TRBJ2-7,TGTGCCAGCAGCTCGCGAGCGGACAGGGAGGGTGGGTACGAGCAGTACTTC,CASSSRADREGGYEQYF
NA,NA,TRBV9,TRBJ1-3,TGTGCCAGCAGCCCGACAGGAAACTCTGGAAACACCATATATTTT,CASSPTGNSGNTIYF
NA,TRBD2,TRBV7-2,TRBJ2-1,TGTGCCAGCAGCTTCCCTAGCGGGGGGTACTCAAACAATGAGCAGTTCTTC,CASSFPSGGYSNNEQFF
NA,TRBD1,TRBV7-2,TRBJ1-6,TGTGCCAGCAGCTTGACAGGGGATAGGTCACCCCTCCACTTT,CASSLTGDRSPLHF
NA,NA,TRBV4-3,TRBJ1-2,TGCGCCAGCAGCCAAGGATGGGCTACTTATGGCTACACCTTC,CASSQGWATYGYTF
NA,NA,TRBV28,TRBJ1-6,TGTGCCAGCAAGACCGGGGGGAATTCACCCCTCCACTTT,CASKTGGNSPLHF
NA,NA,TRBV5-6,TRBJ1-1,TGTGCCAGCAGCTTGTATGCAGGGTGGGGCACTGAAGCTTTCTTT,CASSLYAGWGTEAFF
NA,TRBD1,TRBV2,TRBJ2-2,TGTGCCAGCAGGTCCGGGACAGGGTTAGTCGGGGAGCTGTTTTTT,CASRSGTGLVGELFF
NA,NA,TRBV21-1,TRBJ2-5,TGTGCCAGCAGTGGTTCGATAGCTACACTTTCTGAGACCCAGTACTTC,CASSGSIATLSETQYF
once,NA,TRBV6-2/TRBV6-3,TRBJ1-6,TGTGCCAGCAGTTCGCAGGGAAGTTCACCCCTCCACTTT,CASSSQGSSPLHF
NA,NA,TRBV28,TRBJ1-2,TGTGCCAGCAGTCCCGGAGGGTCTGGCTATGGCTACACCTTC,CASSPGGSGYGYTF
few,NA,TRBV10-1,TRBJ1-3,TGCGCCAGCAGTGAGGCAGGGGACGCCTCTGGAAACACCATATATTTT,CASSEAGDASGNTIYF